Below are 14 T cell receptor beta chains sequenced from a single sample in a study of T cell responses to AZD1222 COVID-19 vaccine. Sequencing was performed with immunoSEQ multiplex PCR; in TCRdb, only in-frame clones are kept and a portion is missing. The table shows 120,000 to 150,000 clones, with under 95% occurring only once. The specimen was peripheral blood, collected on day 0 of AZD1222 vaccination. The receptors here all came from an adult in good health.

V is TRBV6-1 and J is TRBJ2-7; unclear D gene. The CDR3 loop spans 12 amino acids. Germline V gene sequence: CDR1 MNHNS, CDR2 SASEGT. V was cut by 1 base and J by 2 bases, with 3 bases left in between. The CDR3 is CASSEGAYEQYF. Written as DNA, the CDR3 is TGTGCCAGCAGTGAAGGGGCCTACGAGCAGTACTTC.

This CDR3 is CASSWGQGANTPLHF. CDR3 sequence (DNA): TGCGCCAGCAGCTGGGGACAGGGGGCGAACACACCCCTCCACTTT. The rearrangement joins TRBV5-1 to TRBJ1-6; TRBD1 matches 12 bases. This CDR3 is 15 amino acids long. Germline lookup yields CDR1 SGHRS and CDR2 YFSETQ. V was clipped by 3 bases and J by 11 bases; unmatched bases: 6.

This clone has just one count. The chain employs TRBV16 and TRBJ1-5; the match to TRBD1 covers 7 bases. The germline V gene has CDR1 KGHSY and CDR2 FQNENV. Trimming took 1 base from V and 7 from J; bases not matched to a gene: 7. This CDR3 region has 15 residues. The CDR3 nucleotides are TGTGCCAGCAGCCAATGGGTTCAGGGGGAGCAGCCCCAGCATTTT. It codes for CASSQWVQGEQPQHF. The variable domain in full, with the rest retrieved from reference TRBV16 and TRBJ1-5, is GEEVAQTPKHLVRGEGQKAKLYCAPIKGHSYVFWYQQVLKNEFKFLISFQNENVFDETGMPKERFSAKCLPNSPCSLEIQATKLEDSAVYFCASSQWVQGEQPQHFGDGTRLSIL.

V usage is TRBV6-5 and J usage is TRBJ1-5, with D unclear. Deletions cut 10 bases from V and 1 base from J, with 11 bases between. CDR3 length: 13 residues. Germline-derived CDR1 and CDR2 are MNHEY and SVGAGI. The CDR3 nucleotides are TGTGCCACGTGGGGTGGCAGCAATCAGCCCCAGCATTTT. Translating it yields CATWGGSNQPQHF.

The rearrangement links TRBV5-6 to TRBJ2-7; no clear D gene. The germline CDR1 and CDR2 sequences are SGHDT and YYEEEE. The V end lost 0 bases, the J end lost 5 bases, and 9 bases lay between the germline ends. There are 13 residues in the CDR3. The CDR3 loop is CASSLGAAHEQYF. Written as DNA, the CDR3 is TGTGCCAGCAGCTTGGGGGCGGCACACGAGCAGTACTTC.

V is TRBV5-1 and J is TRBJ1-1, with D perhaps matching TRBD1 (5 bases). V lost 1 base to trimming and J lost 3 bases, with 13 bases between them. The germline V gene has CDR1 SGHRS and CDR2 YFSETQ. This CDR3 is 15 amino acids long. The CDR3 DNA sequence: TGCGCCAGCAGCTTGCCCTCACAAGGGGACACTGAAGCTTTCTTT. Translated: CASSLPSQGDTEAFF.

This chain uses TRBV24-1 with TRBJ2-1; 9 bases are a match to TRBD2. The CDR3 covers 16 residues. Germline CDR1 reads KGHDR; CDR2 reads SFDVKD. Trimming removed 2 bases from V and 6 bases from J; junction bases left unmatched: 7. In DNA, the CDR3 is TGTGCCACCAGTGATTGGGGCGGGAGGGCCGGCAATGAGCAGTTCTTC. This encodes CATSDWGGRAGNEQFF.

J is TRBJ1-4 and V is TRBV4-2; possible D gene TRBD1, 5 bases. V was clipped by 1 base and J by 8 bases, with 20 bases between them. Per germline, CDR1 LGHNA and CDR2 YNFKEQ. The CDR3 covers 17 residues. CDR3 sequence (DNA): TGTGCCAGCAGCCAAGGGCAGGGAAGGGAGTCTGGGGAAAAACTGTTTTTT. Its protein is CASSQGQGRESGEKLFF.

The chain employs TRBV7-8 and TRBJ1-5; no firm D call. The V end was cut by 5 bases, the J end by 6 bases, with 23 bases between. The CDR3 consists of 17 residues. Germline-derived CDR1 and CDR2 are SGHVS and FQNEAQ. The CDR3 here is CASSPRFWQAGSQPQHF. In DNA, the CDR3 is TGTGCCAGCAGCCCCCGATTTTGGCAGGCTGGGAGTCAGCCCCAGCATTTT.

The chain combines TRBV9 with TRBJ2-7; D is possibly TRBD1 or TRBD2 (5 bases each). The CDR3 consists of 17 residues. Germline V gene sequence: CDR1 SGDLS, CDR2 YYNGEE. V was trimmed by 4 bases and J by 2 bases, leaving 22 bases between them. The CDR3 sequence: CASSPRAATDYTYEQYF. CDR3 bases: TGTGCCAGCAGCCCCCGCGCCGCGACAGACTACACCTACGAGCAGTACTTC.

This chain joins TRBV9 and TRBJ1-2; TRBD1 is a possible D gene (5 bases). This CDR3 has 16 amino acids. Between the trimmed V and J ends, which lost 4 bases and 6 bases, there was a span of 22 bases. Germline values: CDR1 SGDLS, CDR2 YYNGEE. As DNA, the CDR3 is TGTGCCAGCAGCCTCTCCGGGACTCCTTCCGGTCATGGCTACACCTTC. Encoded protein: CASSLSGTPSGHGYTF.

The CDR3: CASSQGDNSPLHF. DNA of the CDR3: TGCGCCAGCAGCCAAGGTGATAATTCACCCCTCCACTTT. The chain uses TRBV4-3 and TRBJ1-6, with no clear D. Germline V gives CDR1 LGHNA, CDR2 YSLEER. This CDR3 contains 13 residues. The V and J ends lost 1 base and 5 bases respectively, with 3 bases between them.

CDR3 nucleotide sequence: TGTGCCAGCAGCCCTAGGGAGCTCCGCTCTGGAAACACCATATATTTT. It is translated as CASSPRELRSGNTIYF. The chain links TRBV9 to TRBJ1-3; no clear D gene. In germline, CDR1 is SGDLS, CDR2 YYNGEE. There are 16 residues in the CDR3. Trimming shortened V by 4 bases and J by 0 bases, and 14 bases separated the two germline ends.

The rearrangement uses TRBV3-1 (or the pseudogene TRBV3-2) and TRBJ2-7; the D gene is possibly TRBD2 (7 bases). Trimming took off 4 bases at V and 2 bases at J, with 18 bases between the two ends. This CDR3 has 16 amino acids. Germline CDR1 and CDR2: LGHDT and YNNKEL (reference sequence). The CDR3 sequence is CASSRGGPPRPYEQYF. The CDR3 nucleotides are TGTGCCAGCAGCCGGGGGGGCCCCCCCCGCCCCTACGAGCAGTACTTC.